These T cell receptor beta chains were read from a single sample in a study of T-cell memory formation after mild COVID-19. Via MiXCR, TCRdb re-called the 5' RACE reads, giving one row per CDR3 protein. The data hold some 43,000 distinct CDR3 sequences, with roughly 6.1% observed a single time. The specimen was PBMCs or a T cell subset sorted from them (not recorded which). The receptors here all came from an adult who had mild COVID-19 (a few samples of this study predate the infection). Cell type and time point are not known. CDR3s leave out the opening cysteine and the closing phenylalanine or tryptophan. The D gene is left open where the match is weak.

>TRBV5-1|TRBD2
ASSLGSAGGSYEQY
>TRBV5-1|NA
ASSWGSGATNEKLF
>TRBV20-1|TRBD1
SAGTGGGYT
>TRBV5-1|TRBD1
ASSLWAGTGHTGELF
>TRBV24-1|NA
ATSDFGAAQETQY
>TRBV29-1|NA
SVEAGQGTEAF
>TRBV7-6|NA
ASSLNWETQH
>TRBV29-1|NA
SVDDRNTEAF
>TRBV7-9|NA
ASSDGRAGYEQY
>TRBV7-2|TRBD2
ASRGGLAGGYEQF